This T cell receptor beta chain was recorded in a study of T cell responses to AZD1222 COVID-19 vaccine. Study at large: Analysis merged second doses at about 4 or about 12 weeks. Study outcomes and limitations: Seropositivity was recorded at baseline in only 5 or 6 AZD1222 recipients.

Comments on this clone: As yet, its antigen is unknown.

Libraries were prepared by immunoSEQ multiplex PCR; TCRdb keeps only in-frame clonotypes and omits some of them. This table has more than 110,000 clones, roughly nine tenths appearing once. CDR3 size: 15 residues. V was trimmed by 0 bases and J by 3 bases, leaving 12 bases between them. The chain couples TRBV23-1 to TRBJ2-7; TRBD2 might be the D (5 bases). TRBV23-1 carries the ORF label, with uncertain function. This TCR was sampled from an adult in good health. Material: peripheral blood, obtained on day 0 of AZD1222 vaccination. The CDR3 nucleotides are TGCGCCAGCAGTCAATCGGCCGGGATCTACTACGAGCAGTACTTC. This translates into CASSQSAGIYYEQYF.